The 27 T cell receptor beta chains below all came from one sample that was sequenced in a study of response to subunit inactivated influenza vaccine. Each CDR3 protein gets one entry after TCRdb re-called the RT-PCR reads with MiXCR. The sample lists about 800,000 distinct CDR3 sequences, 20% to 25% occurring once. Sample: PBMCs from blood, taken 5 days after vaccination. The receptors originated from a man aged 50 to 60 who received an inactivated influenza vaccine.

There are a few counts of this clonotype. The chain uses TRBV4-3 and TRBJ2-3; 8 nucleotides line up with TRBD1. Germline CDR1 is LGHNA and CDR2 is YSLEER. The J segment lost 1 base and the V segment lost 3 bases, leaving 0 bases of the junction unmatched. This CDR3 region has 14 residues. CDR3 loop: CASSQTGGTDTQYF. The CDR3 bases are TGCGCCAGCAGCCAGACAGGGGGCACAGATACGCAGTATTTT.

This clonotype has only a few counts. The rearrangement links TRBV6-1 to TRBJ2-7; 7 bases are a match to TRBD1. CDR1 and CDR2 (germline): MNHNS, SASEGT. V was clipped by 6 bases and J by 4 bases; unmatched bases: 24. This CDR3 region has 19 residues. The CDR3 sequence: CASRHRQGKRIFNIYEQYF. The CDR3 nucleotides read TGTGCCAGCAGACACCGACAGGGTAAAAGAATATTCAACATATACGAGCAGTACTTC.

J is TRBJ2-1 and V is TRBV29-1, with 12 bases identical to TRBD2. Germline loops: CDR1 SQVTM, CDR2 ANQGSEA. This CDR3 has 15 amino acids. V lost 7 bases, J lost 4 bases, and 8 bases stayed unmatched. CDR3 residues: CSANPGTSGYNEQFF. The CDR3 DNA follows: TGCAGCGCCAACCCAGGGACTAGCGGGTACAATGAGCAGTTCTTC.

This clonotype was seen repeatedly, ten times or more. CDR3: CASSFERIDTQYF. The CDR3 DNA reads TGTGCCAGCAGCTTTGAACGGATAGATACGCAGTATTTT. This sequence joins TRBV7-9 and TRBJ2-3; D remains unclear. This CDR3 spans 13 amino acids. With 3 bases removed from V and 5 bases from J, the gap between germline ends came to 9 bases. CDR1 is SEHNR and CDR2 is FQNEAQ in the germline V gene (reference sequence).

This clonotype was detected only a few times. The gene calls are TRBV12-3 or TRBV12-4 and TRBJ2-1; 7 bases are a match to TRBD1. With V trimmed by 4 bases and J by 6 bases, 3 bases remained unmatched. The CDR3 is 13 amino acids. The CDR3 is CASSSGTVNEQFF. CDR3 nucleotide sequence: TGTGCCAGCAGTTCCGGGACAGTCAATGAGCAGTTCTTC.

The sample holds a few counts of this clonotype. The rearrangement links TRBV20-1 to TRBJ2-2; a possible D gene is TRBD1 (5 bases). Trimming removed 2 bases from V and 1 base from J, with 14 bases in between. The CDR3 sequence is 16 residues long. Germline values: CDR1 DFQATT, CDR2 SNEGSKA (reference sequence). The DNA for the CDR3 is TGCAGTGCTAGATCCCAGGGTCCCCTGAACACCGGGGAGCTGTTTTTT. This codes for CSARSQGPLNTGELFF.

This clonotype was recorded a few times. The chain is built from TRBV6-5 and TRBJ2-2, with TRBD2 matching over 8 bases. Trimming cost V 0 bases and J 0 bases; bases outside gene matches: 6. Germline CDR1 reads MNHEY; CDR2 reads SVGAGI. This CDR3 has 18 residues. In DNA, the CDR3 is TGTGCCAGCAGTTACTCGATCGTAGCGGGGTCGAACACCGGGGAGCTGTTTTTT. Its translation is CASSYSIVAGSNTGELFF.

The chain combines TRBV7-9 with TRBJ2-7; D is ambiguous. This CDR3 is built from 12 residues. The ends were cut back, 5 bases at V and 6 bases at J, with 11 bases in the middle. Germline lookup yields CDR1 SEHNR and CDR2 FQNEAQ (reference sequence). The CDR3 protein is CASSHSWGEQYF. CDR3 DNA: TGTGCCAGCAGCCACTCATGGGGCGAGCAGTACTTC.

The V call is TRBV7-9, the J call TRBJ2-1, with D perhaps matching TRBD1 or TRBD2 (6 bases each). The CDR3 is 14 amino acids. Germline assignment: CDR1 SEHNR and CDR2 FQNEAQ (reference sequence). The V and J ends lost 5 bases and 7 bases respectively, with 15 bases between them. As DNA, the CDR3 is TGTGCCAGCAGCCTGATAGGGGGGAGAAATGAGCAGTTCTTC. As protein: CASSLIGGRNEQFF. Variable domain in full (rest from reference TRBV7-9 and TRBJ2-1): DTGVSQNPRHKITKRGQNVTFRCDPISEHNRLYWYRQTLGQGPEFLTYFQNEAQLEKSRLLSDRFSAERPKGSFSTLEIQRTEQGDSAMYLCASSLIGGRNEQFFGPGTRLTVL.

This chain links TRBV5-1 with TRBJ2-7; 11 bases align to TRBD2. This CDR3 region has 15 residues. With V trimmed by 3 bases and J by 6 bases, 8 bases remained unmatched. Germline V gene lookup returns CDR1 SGHRS and CDR2 YFSETQ. DNA of the CDR3: TGCGCCAGCAGCTATGGGTCTAGCGGGGGGCGCGAGCAGTACTTC. Translated: CASSYGSSGGREQYF.

V is TRBV6-1 and J is TRBJ2-2; D is undetermined. CDR1 is MNHNS, CDR2 SASEGT, per germline. V lost 3 bases to trimming and J lost 12 bases, with 8 bases between them. The CDR3 runs 11 residues. CDR3 in amino acids: CASSDPPQLFF. Written as DNA, the CDR3 is TGTGCCAGCAGTGACCCGCCCCAGCTGTTTTTT.

This clonotype was recorded a few times. CDR3 protein: CASLQGTVGSPLHF. The CDR3, as DNA: TGTGCCAGCCTACAGGGTACGGTTGGATCACCCCTCCACTTT. V usage is TRBV28 and J usage is TRBJ1-6, with TRBD1 as a possible D gene (6 bases). V was trimmed by 8 bases and J by 10 bases, leaving 18 bases between them. Germline CDR1 is MDHEN and CDR2 is SYDVKM. This CDR3 is built from 14 residues.

This chain uses TRBV11-2 with TRBJ2-7; D remains unclear. This CDR3 is 12 amino acids long. Germline V gene lookup returns CDR1 SGHAT and CDR2 FQNNGV. The ends were cut back, 0 bases at V and 5 bases at J, with 5 bases in the middle. In nucleotides, the CDR3 is TGTGCCAGCAGCTTAGAACGGGACGAGCAGTACTTC. Amino acids: CASSLERDEQYF. Together with reference TRBV11-2 and TRBJ2-7, the CDR3 gives the full variable domain: EAGVAQSPRYKIIEKRQSVAFWCNPISGHATLYWYQQILGQGPKLLIQFQNNGVVDDSQLPKDRFSAERLKGVDSTLKIQPAKLEDSAVYLCASSLERDEQYFGPGTRLTVT.

V and J are TRBV12-3 or TRBV12-4 and TRBJ1-1; 7 bases agree with TRBD1. V was clipped by 5 bases and J by 4 bases; unmatched bases: 4. The length of the CDR3 is 13 residues. The CDR3 loop is CASSQGGSTEAFF. The CDR3 coding sequence is TGTGCCAGCAGTCAGGGGGGGTCCACTGAAGCTTTCTTT.

The chain is built from TRBV4-1 and TRBJ2-3; the match to TRBD2 covers 10 bases. CDR3 size: 17 residues. V was clipped by 0 bases and J by 6 bases; unmatched bases: 9. Germline loops: CDR1 MGHRA, CDR2 YSYEKL. This chain's CDR3 is CASSQDGGAGGRDTQYF. The CDR3 DNA is TGCGCCAGCAGCCAAGATGGGGGAGCGGGGGGGCGCGATACGCAGTATTTT.

This clonotype was counted only a few times. The CDR3 region is CASSLQVTFELFF. Here the CDR3 DNA reads TGTGCCAGCAGTTTACAGGTCACGTTCGAGCTGTTTTTT. The V and J genes are TRBV12-3 or TRBV12-4 and TRBJ2-2; D unclear. Between the trimmed V and J ends, which lost 2 bases and 11 bases, there was a span of 12 bases. The CDR3 extends over 13 amino acids.

The chain carries TRBV20-1 and TRBJ2-3; D unresolved. The germline gives CDR1 DFQATT, CDR2 SNEGSKA (reference sequence). CDR3 length: 12 residues. V shed 3 bases and J shed 0 bases, with 4 bases lying between them. CDR3 sequence reads: CSASESTDTQYF. CDR3 nucleotide sequence: TGCAGTGCTAGTGAGAGCACAGATACGCAGTATTTT.

This clonotype turned up a few times. The V and J genes are TRBV5-5 and TRBJ1-6; D is ambiguous. This CDR3 has 12 amino acids. Germline CDR1 SGHKS, CDR2 YYEKEE (reference sequence). V was shortened by 3 bases and J by 7 bases, with 5 bases between the two germline ends. CDR3 protein: CASSSENSPLHF. The CDR3 DNA sequence: TGTGCCAGCAGCTCGGAGAATTCACCCCTCCACTTT.

The rearrangement links TRBV20-1 to TRBJ2-1, with 12 bases matching TRBD2. Trimming cost V 4 bases and J 9 bases; bases outside gene matches: 19. This CDR3 region has 18 residues. Germline-derived CDR1 and CDR2 are DFQATT and SNEGSKA (reference sequence). CDR3 residues: CSAKGLAGRSWPQPEQFF. The DNA of the CDR3 is TGCAGTGCTAAAGGACTAGCGGGACGGTCTTGGCCACAGCCTGAGCAGTTCTTC.

V and J are TRBV2 and TRBJ1-4, with unresolved D. CDR3 size: 14 residues. The ends were cut back, 7 bases at V and 5 bases at J, with 14 bases in the middle. Germline V gene sequence: CDR1 SNHLY, CDR2 FYNNEI. CDR3 coding DNA: TGTGCCAGCACAATCACGGCGCAAAATGAAAAACTGTTTTTT. Protein sequence: CASTITAQNEKLFF.

The rearrangement links TRBV9 to TRBJ2-3; 8 nucleotides align to TRBD2. The CDR3 extends over 15 amino acids. V was pared by 1 base and J by 2 bases, with 3 bases of the junction left unmatched. Germline CDR1 and CDR2: SGDLS and YYNGEE. In nucleotides, the CDR3 is TGTGCCAGCAGCGTAAGCGGGAGACCCACAGATACGCAGTATTTT. Translated: CASSVSGRPTDTQYF.

This clonotype turned up a few times. The chain uses TRBV20-1 and TRBJ2-3; weak D call: TRBD2 (5 bases). Germline CDR1 is DFQATT and CDR2 is SNEGSKA (reference sequence). The CDR3 runs to 14 residues. Trimming pared 1 base from V and 6 bases from J, leaving 14 bases between. CDR3 amino acids: CSARAQDWADTQYF. DNA of the CDR3: TGCAGTGCTAGAGCTCAGGACTGGGCGGATACGCAGTATTTT.

This chain joins TRBV12-3 or TRBV12-4 and TRBJ1-1, with D possibly matching TRBD1 (6 bases). This CDR3 is built from 14 residues. Trimming removed 2 bases at V and 4 bases at J, with 11 bases between. This CDR3 reads CASSLRQGSTEAFF. CDR3 DNA sequence: TGTGCCAGCAGTTTAAGGCAGGGGAGCACTGAAGCTTTCTTT.

This clonotype was seen a handful of times. The chain is built from TRBV12-3 or TRBV12-4 and TRBJ2-3; 9 positions agree with TRBD2. The junction had 11 bases not matched to a gene; V was cut back by 6 bases and J by 4 bases. This CDR3 is built from 16 residues. CDR3 amino acids: CASSPLGGGGADTQYF. The CDR3 region has the DNA TGTGCCAGCAGCCCCCTCGGGGGCGGGGGGGCAGATACGCAGTATTTT.

This clonotype has more than one count but fewer than ten. The J gene is TRBJ2-4, the V gene TRBV4-1; D not resolved. The V and J ends lost 0 bases and 0 bases respectively, with 9 bases between them. Germline V CDR1 and CDR2: MGHRA, YSYEKL. The CDR3 is made up of 16 amino acids. CDR3 coding DNA: TGCGCCAGCAGCCAAGATCGATCGGTAGCCAAAAACATTCAGTACTTC. It specifies CASSQDRSVAKNIQYF.

This clonotype was observed many times. CDR3 nucleotide sequence: TGCAGTGCTAGAGCCGGGGGGTCGCTCGGTAATGAGCAGTTCTTC. Translation: CSARAGGSLGNEQFF. This sequence joins TRBV20-1 and TRBJ2-1, with 7 bases matching TRBD2. Germline V lookup: CDR1 DFQATT, CDR2 SNEGSKA (reference sequence). The CDR3 covers 15 residues. V lost 1 base and J lost 7; bases outside the gene matches: 10.

CDR3 in amino acids: CASSQEVRRGRIAGELFF. CDR3 DNA sequence: TGTGCCAGCAGCCAAGAGGTGAGGCGGGGGCGCATCGCCGGGGAGCTGTTTTTT. The rearrangement links TRBV4-2 to TRBJ2-2; D is perhaps TRBD2 (7 bases). Germline loops: CDR1 LGHNA, CDR2 YNFKEQ. This CDR3 is 18 amino acids long. V was clipped by 0 bases and J by 6 bases, with 20 bases between them.